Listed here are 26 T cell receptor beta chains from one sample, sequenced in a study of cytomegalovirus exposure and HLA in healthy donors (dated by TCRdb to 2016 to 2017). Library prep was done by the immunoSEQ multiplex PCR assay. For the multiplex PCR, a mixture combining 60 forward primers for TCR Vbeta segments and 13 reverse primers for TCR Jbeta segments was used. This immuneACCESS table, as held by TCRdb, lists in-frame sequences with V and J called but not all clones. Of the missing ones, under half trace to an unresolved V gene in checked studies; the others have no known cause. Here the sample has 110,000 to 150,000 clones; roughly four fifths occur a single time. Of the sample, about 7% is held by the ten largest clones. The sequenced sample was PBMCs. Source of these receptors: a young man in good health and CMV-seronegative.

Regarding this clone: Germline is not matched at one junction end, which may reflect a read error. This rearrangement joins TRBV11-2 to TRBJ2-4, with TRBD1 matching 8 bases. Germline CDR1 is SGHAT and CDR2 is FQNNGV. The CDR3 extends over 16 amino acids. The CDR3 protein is CASSPEVPRGRNSQYF. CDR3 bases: TGTGCCAGCAGCCCTGAAGTCCCCAGGGGGCGAAACAGTCAGTACTTC.

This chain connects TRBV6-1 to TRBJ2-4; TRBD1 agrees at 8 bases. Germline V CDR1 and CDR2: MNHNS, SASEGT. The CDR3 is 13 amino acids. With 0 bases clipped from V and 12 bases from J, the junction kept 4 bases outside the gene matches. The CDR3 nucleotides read TGTGCCAGCAGTGAAGCGGGACAGGATCGTCAGTACTTC. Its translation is CASSEAGQDRQYF.

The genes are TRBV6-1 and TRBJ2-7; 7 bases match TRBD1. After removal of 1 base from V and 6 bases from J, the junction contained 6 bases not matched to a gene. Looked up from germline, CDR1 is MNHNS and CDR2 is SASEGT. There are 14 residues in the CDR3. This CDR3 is CASSEGTGGLEQYF. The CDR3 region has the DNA TGTGCCAGCAGTGAAGGGACAGGAGGTCTCGAGCAGTACTTC.

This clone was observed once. CDR3 in DNA: TGTGCCATCAGCGACACTGTCTCTGGAAACACCATATATTTT. Its translation: CAISDTVSGNTIYF. V and J are TRBV10-3 and TRBJ1-3; D remains unclear. The CDR3 runs to 14 residues. The V end was cut by 6 bases, the J end by 0 bases, with 9 bases between. CDR1 is ENHRY and CDR2 is SYGVKD in the germline V gene.

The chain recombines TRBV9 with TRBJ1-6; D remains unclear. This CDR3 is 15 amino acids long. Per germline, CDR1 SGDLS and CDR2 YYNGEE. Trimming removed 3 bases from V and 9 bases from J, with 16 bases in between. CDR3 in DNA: TGTGCCAGCAGCGAAGACGGACTCCCCTCTTCACCCCTCCACTTT. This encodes CASSEDGLPSSPLHF. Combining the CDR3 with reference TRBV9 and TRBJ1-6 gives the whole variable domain DSGVTQTPKHLITATGQRVTLRCSPRSGDLSVYWYQQSLDQGLQFLIQYYNGEERAKGNILERFSAQQFPDLHSELNLSSLELGDSALYFCASSEDGLPSSPLHFGNGTRLTVT.

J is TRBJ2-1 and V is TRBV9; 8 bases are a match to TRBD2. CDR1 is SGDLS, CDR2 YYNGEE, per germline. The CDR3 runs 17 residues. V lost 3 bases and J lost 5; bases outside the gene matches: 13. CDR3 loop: CASSGTSPHSGHNEQFF. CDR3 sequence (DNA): TGTGCCAGCAGCGGGACTAGCCCACACTCGGGTCACAATGAGCAGTTCTTC.

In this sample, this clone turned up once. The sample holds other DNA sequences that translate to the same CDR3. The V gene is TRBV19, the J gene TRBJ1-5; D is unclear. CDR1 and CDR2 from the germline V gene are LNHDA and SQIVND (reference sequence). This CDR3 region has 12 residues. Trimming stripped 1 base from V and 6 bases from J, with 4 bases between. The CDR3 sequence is CASSIVSQPQHF. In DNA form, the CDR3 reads TGTGCCAGTAGTATAGTCAGTCAGCCCCAGCATTTT. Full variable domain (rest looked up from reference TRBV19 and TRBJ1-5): DGGITQSPKYLFRKEGQNVTLSCEQNLNHDAMYWYRQDPGQGLRLIYYSQIVNDFQKGDIAEGYSVSREKKESFPLTVTSAQKNPTAFYLCASSIVSQPQHFGDGTRLSIL.

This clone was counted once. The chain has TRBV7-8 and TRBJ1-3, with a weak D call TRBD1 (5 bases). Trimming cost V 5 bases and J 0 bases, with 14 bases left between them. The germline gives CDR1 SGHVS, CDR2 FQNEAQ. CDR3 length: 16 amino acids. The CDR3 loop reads CASSDSRTNSGNTIYF. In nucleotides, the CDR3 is TGTGCCAGCAGCGACAGCCGGACAAACTCTGGAAACACCATATATTTT.

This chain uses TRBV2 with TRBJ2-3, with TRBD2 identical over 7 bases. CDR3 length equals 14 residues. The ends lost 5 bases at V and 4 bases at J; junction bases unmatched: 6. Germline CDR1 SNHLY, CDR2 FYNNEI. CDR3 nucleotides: TGTGCCAGCAGTAGGGAGGGCGGATCAGATACGCAGTATTTT. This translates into CASSREGGSDTQYF.

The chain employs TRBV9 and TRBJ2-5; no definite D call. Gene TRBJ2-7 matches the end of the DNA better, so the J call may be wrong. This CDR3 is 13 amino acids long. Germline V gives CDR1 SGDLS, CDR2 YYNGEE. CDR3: CASSVDFTYEQYF. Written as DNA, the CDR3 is TGTGCCAGCAGCGTCGATTTCACCTACGAGCAGTACTTC.

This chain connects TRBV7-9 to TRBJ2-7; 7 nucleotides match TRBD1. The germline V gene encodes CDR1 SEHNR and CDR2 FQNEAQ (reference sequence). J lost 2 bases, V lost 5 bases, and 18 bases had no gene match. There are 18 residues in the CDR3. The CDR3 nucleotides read TGTGCCAGCAGCACCCCTGAAGGGACAGCTCATGAACCCTACGAGCAGTACTTC. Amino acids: CASSTPEGTAHEPYEQYF. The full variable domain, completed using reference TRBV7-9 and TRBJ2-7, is DTGVSQNPRHKITKRGQNVTFRCDPISEHNRLYWYRQTLGQGPEFLTYFQNEAQLEKSRLLSDRFSAERPKGSFSTLEIQRTEQGDSAMYLCASSTPEGTAHEPYEQYFGPGTRLTVT.

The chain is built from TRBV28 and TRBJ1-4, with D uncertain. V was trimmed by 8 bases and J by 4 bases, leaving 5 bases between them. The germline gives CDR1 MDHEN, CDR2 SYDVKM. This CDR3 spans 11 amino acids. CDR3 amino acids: CASADNEKLFF. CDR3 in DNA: TGTGCCAGCGCAGATAATGAAAAACTGTTTTTT.

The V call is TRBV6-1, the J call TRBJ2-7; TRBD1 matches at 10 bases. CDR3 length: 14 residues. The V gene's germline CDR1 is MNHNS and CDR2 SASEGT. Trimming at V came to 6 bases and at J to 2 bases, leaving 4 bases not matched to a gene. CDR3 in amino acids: CASSRTGGTYEQYF. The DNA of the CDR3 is TGTGCCAGCAGCCGGACAGGGGGTACCTACGAGCAGTACTTC.

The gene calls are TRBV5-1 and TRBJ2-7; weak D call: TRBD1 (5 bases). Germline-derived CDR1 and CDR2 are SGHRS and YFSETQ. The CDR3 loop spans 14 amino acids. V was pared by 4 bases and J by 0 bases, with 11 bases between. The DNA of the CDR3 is TGCGCCAGCAGCCCCAGGGTTAGCTCCTACGAGCAGTACTTC. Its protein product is CASSPRVSSYEQYF.

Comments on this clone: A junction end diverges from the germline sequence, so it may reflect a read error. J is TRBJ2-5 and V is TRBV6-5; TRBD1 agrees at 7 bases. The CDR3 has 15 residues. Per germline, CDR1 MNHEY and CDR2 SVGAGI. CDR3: CASSLTGVYQETRYF. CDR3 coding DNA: TGTGCCAGCAGTTTAACAGGGGTATACCAAGAGACCCGGTACTTC.

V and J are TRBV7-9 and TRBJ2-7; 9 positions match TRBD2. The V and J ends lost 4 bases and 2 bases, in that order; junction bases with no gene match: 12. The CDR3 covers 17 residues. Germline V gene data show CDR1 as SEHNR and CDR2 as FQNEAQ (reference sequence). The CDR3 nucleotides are TGTGCCAGCAGCTCAGCCTTTAGCGGGAGCGCAACCTACGAGCAGTACTTC. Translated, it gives CASSSAFSGSATYEQYF.

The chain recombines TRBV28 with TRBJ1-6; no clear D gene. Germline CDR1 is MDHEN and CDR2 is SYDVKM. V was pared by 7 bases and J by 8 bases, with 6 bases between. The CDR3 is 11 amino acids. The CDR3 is CASTGDSPLHF. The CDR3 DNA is TGTGCCAGCACCGGGGATTCACCCCTCCACTTT.

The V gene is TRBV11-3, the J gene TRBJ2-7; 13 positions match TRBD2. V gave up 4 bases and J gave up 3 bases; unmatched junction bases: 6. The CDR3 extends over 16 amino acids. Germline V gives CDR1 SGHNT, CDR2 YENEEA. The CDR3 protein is CASSSGGLAGDYEQYF. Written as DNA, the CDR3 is TGTGCCAGCAGCTCCGGTGGACTAGCGGGGGACTACGAGCAGTACTTC. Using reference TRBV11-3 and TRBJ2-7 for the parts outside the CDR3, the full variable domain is EAGVVQSPRYKIIEKKQPVAFWCNPISGHNTLYWYLQNLGQGPELLIRYENEEAVDDSQLPKDRFSAERLKGVDSTLKIQPAELGDSAVYLCASSSGGLAGDYEQYFGPGTRLTVT.

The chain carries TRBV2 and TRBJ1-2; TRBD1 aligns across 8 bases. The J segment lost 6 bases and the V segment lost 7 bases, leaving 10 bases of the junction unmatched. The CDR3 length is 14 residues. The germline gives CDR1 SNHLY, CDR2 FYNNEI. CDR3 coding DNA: TGTGCCAGCACCGGACAGGGCTTCAATGATGGCTACACCTTC. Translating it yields CASTGQGFNDGYTF.

Here the CDR3 DNA reads TGTGCCATCAGTGAGTCTTCAGGGATATCTATCGCCAAAAACATTCAGTACTTC. The encoded protein is CAISESSGISIAKNIQYF. The V and J genes are TRBV10-3 and TRBJ2-4; possibly TRBD1 for D (5 bases). The V end lost 0 bases, the J end lost 1 base, and 16 bases lay between the germline ends. In germline, CDR1 is ENHRY, CDR2 SYGVKD. The CDR3 contains 18 residues.

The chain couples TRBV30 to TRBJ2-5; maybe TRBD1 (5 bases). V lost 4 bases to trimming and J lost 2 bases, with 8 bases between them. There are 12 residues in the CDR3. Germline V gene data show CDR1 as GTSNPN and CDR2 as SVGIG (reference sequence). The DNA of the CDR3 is TGTGCCTGGACAGGGCTACAAGAGACCCAGTACTTC. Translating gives CAWTGLQETQYF.

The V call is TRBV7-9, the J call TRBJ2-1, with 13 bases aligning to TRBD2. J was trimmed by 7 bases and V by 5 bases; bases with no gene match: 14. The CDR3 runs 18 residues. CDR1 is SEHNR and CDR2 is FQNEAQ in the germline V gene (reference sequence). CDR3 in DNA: TGTGCCAGCAGCCCACTACTAGCGGGAGGGCATCGGGGGAATGAGCAGTTCTTC. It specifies CASSPLLAGGHRGNEQFF.

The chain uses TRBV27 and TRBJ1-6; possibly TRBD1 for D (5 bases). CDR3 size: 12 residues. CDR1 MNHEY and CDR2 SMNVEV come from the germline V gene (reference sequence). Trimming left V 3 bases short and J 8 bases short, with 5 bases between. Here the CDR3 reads CASSLTDSPLHF. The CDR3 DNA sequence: TGTGCCAGCAGTTTGACAGATTCACCCCTCCACTTT.

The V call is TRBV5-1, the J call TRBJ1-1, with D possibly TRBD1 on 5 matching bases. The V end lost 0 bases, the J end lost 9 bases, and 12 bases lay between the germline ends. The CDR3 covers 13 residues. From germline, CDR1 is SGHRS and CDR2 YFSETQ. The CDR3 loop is CASSLASEGQAFF. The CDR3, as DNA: TGCGCCAGCAGCTTGGCCTCGGAGGGGCAAGCTTTCTTT. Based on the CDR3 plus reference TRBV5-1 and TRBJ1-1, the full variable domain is KAGVTQTPRYLIKTRGQQVTLSCSPISGHRSVSWYQQTPGQGLQFLFEYFSETQRNKGNFPGRFSGRQFSNSRSEMNVSTLELGDSALYLCASSLASEGQAFFGQGTRLTVV.

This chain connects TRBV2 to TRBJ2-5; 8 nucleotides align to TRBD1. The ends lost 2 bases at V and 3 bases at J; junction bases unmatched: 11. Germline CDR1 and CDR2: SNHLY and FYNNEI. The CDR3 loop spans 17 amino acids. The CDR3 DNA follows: TGTGCCAGCAGTGAAAGTCTTTCGGGACAGGAGAAAGAGACCCAGTACTTC. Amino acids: CASSESLSGQEKETQYF.

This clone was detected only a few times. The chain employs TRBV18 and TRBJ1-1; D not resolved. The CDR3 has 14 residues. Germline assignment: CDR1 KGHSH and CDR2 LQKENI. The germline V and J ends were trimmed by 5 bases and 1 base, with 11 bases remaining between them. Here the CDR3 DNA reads TGTGCCAGCTCATGGCGGGGTGGGAACACTGAAGCTTTCTTT. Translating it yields CASSWRGGNTEAFF.